This T cell receptor beta chain was found in a study of cytomegalovirus exposure and HLA in healthy donors. In the study overall: HLA-typed donors contributed 65 million to 85 million unique TCRs, which were held in an early data release.

The PCR contained 60 Vbeta and 13 Jbeta primers. Using immunoSEQ multiplex PCR, the repertoire was profiled, and TCRdb retains in-frame clones only, with some absent. The sample lists some 170,000 clones, roughly a tenth occurring once. The CDR3 has 19 amino acids. J lost 0 bases, V lost 2 bases, and 8 bases had no gene match. The germline CDR1 and CDR2 sequences are MNHEY and SMNVEV (reference sequence). As regards this clone: Antigen: not known.

Whole-study findings and limits: The classifier was said to identify cytomegalovirus status with high specificity and sensitivity. Later, an analysis showed that TCR beta chains associated with HLA were more clonally expanded than others that were equally common.

The sequencing input was PBMCs. The gene calls are TRBV27 and TRBJ1-5; 12 bases line up with TRBD1. This clonotype was sampled from a young woman in good health and CMV-seropositive. The CDR3 DNA sequence: TGTGCCAGCAGTTTAAAAGGGACAGGGGGCGAGATTAGCAATCAGCCCCAGCATTTT. Encoded protein: CASSLKGTGGEISNQPQHF.